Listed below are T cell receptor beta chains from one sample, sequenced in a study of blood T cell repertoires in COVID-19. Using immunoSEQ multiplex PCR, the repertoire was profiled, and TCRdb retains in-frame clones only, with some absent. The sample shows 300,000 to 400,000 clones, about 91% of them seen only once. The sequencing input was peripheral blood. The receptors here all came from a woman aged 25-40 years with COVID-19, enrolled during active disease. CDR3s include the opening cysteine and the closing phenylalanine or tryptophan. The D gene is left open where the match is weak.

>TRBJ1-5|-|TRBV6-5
CASTSREGNQPQHF
TGTGCCAGCACATCGAGGGAGGGCAATCAGCCCCAGCATTTT
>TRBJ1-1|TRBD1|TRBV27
CASSGTGWTQGAFF
TGTGCCAGCAGTGGCACCGGATGGACACAGGGGGCTTTCTTT
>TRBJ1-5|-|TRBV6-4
CASSGWEGDSNQPQHF
TGTGCCAGCAGTGGGTGGGAAGGGGATAGCAATCAGCCCCAGCATTTT
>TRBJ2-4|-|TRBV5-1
CASSLRGASKNIQYF
TGCGCCAGCAGCTTACGGGGGGCGAGTAAAAACATTCAGTACTTC
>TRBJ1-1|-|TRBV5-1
CASSPPGRDWNTEAFF
TGCGCCAGCAGCCCCCCGGGGAGGGACTGGAACACTGAAGCTTTCTTT
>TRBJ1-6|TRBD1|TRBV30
CAWSIGDRGNSPLHF
TGTGCCTGGAGTATCGGGGACAGGGGTAATTCACCCCTCCACTTT
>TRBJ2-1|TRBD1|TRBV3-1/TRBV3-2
CASSQRTGPSNEQFF
TGTGCCAGCAGCCAGAGGACAGGTCCGTCTAATGAGCAGTTCTTC
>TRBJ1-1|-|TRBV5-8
CASSFNPGVTEAFF
TGTGCCAGCAGCTTTAACCCAGGGGTCACTGAAGCTTTCTTT
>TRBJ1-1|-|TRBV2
CASSYDGGYKVTEAFF
TGTGCCAGCAGTTATGATGGGGGGTATAAAGTCACTGAAGCTTTCTTT
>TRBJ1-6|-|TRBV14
CASSQVLGLGSPLHF
TGTGCCAGCAGCCAAGTATTGGGACTGGGTTCACCCCTCCACTTT
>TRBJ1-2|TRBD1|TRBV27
CASSPRGTVRSVNYGYTF
TGTGCCAGCAGTCCGCGCGGGACAGTACGTTCGGTTAACTATGGCTACACCTTC
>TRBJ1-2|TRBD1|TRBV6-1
CASSDYPVNRGGGYTF
TGTGCCAGCAGTGATTACCCCGTAAACAGGGGCGGCGGCTACACCTTC
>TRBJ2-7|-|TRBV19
CASSIGAREQYF
TGTGCCAGTAGTATTGGGGCGCGGGAGCAGTACTTC
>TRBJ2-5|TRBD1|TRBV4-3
CASSQAFRDSQETQYF
TGCGCCAGCAGCCAAGCATTCCGGGACAGCCAAGAGACCCAGTACTTC
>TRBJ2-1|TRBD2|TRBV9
CASSPSGGGYNEQFF
TGTGCCAGCAGCCCGAGCGGGGGGGGCTACAATGAGCAGTTCTTC
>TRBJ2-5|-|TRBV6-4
CASSASQGVQETQYF
TGTGCCAGCAGTGCCTCCCAGGGCGTACAAGAGACCCAGTACTTC
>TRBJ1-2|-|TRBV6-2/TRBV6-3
CASSSPGRNYGYTF
TGTGCCAGCAGTTCCCCGGGGAGAAACTATGGCTACACCTTC